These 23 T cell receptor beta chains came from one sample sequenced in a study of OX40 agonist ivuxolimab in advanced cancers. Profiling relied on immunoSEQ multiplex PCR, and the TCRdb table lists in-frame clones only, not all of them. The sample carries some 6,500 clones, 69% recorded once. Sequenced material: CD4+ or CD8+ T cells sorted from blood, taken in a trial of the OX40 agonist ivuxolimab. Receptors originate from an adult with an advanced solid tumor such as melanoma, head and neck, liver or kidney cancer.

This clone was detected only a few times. The CDR3 DNA sequence: TGTGCCAGTAGTTGGCGGGAGGGCCTGGGGGAAGATACGCAGTATTTT. Amino acids: CASSWREGLGEDTQYF. V is TRBV19 and J is TRBJ2-3; 9 bases agree with TRBD2. The CDR3 loop spans 16 amino acids. In germline, CDR1 is LNHDA, CDR2 SQIVND (reference sequence). The V and J ends lost 5 bases and 5 bases, in that order; junction bases with no gene match: 11. Complete variable domain (other parts from reference TRBV19 and TRBJ2-3): DGGITQSPKYLFRKEGQNVTLSCEQNLNHDAMYWYRQDPGQGLRLIYYSQIVNDFQKGDIAEGYSVSREKKESFPLTVTSAQKNPTAFYLCASSWREGLGEDTQYFGPGTRLTVL.

The CDR3 is CASSLYRGSNGELFF. CDR3 bases: TGTGCCAGCAGTTTATACAGGGGTAGTAACGGGGAGCTGTTTTTT. The chain uses TRBV27 and TRBJ2-2; TRBD1 aligns across 7 bases. V trimming: 1 base; J trimming: 7 bases; junction bases outside the gene matches: 6. The CDR3 is 15 amino acids. Germline lookup yields CDR1 MNHEY and CDR2 SMNVEV (reference sequence).

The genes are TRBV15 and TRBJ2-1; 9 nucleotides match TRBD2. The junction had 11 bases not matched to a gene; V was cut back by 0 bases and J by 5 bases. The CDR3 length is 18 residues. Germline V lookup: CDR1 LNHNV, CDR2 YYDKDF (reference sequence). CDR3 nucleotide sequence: TGTGCCACCAGCAGAGATTCGAATACGGCTAGCGGGAACAATGAGCAGTTCTTC. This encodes CATSRDSNTASGNNEQFF.

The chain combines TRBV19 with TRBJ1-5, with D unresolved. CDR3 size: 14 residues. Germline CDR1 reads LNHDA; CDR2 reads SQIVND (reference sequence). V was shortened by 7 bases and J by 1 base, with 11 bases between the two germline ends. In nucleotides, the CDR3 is TGTGCCAGTACAAGGGAAGCGAGCAATCAGCCCCAGCATTTT. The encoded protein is CASTREASNQPQHF.

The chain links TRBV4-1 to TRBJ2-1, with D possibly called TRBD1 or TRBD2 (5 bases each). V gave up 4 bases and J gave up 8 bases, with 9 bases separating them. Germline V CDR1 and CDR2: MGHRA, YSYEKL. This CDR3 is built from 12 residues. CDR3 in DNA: TGCGCCAGCAGCCCCGGGACGCATGAGCAGTTCTTC. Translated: CASSPGTHEQFF.

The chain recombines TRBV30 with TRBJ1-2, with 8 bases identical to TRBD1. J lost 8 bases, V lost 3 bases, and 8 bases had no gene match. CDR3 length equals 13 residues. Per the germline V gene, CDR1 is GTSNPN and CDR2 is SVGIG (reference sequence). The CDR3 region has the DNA TGTGCCTGGAGGGCGACAGGGGTCGGGGGCTACACCTTC. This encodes CAWRATGVGGYTF. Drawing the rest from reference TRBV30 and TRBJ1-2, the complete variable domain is SQTIHQWPATLVQPVGSPLSLECTVEGTSNPNLYWYRQAAGRGLQLLFYSVGIGQISSEVPQNLSASRPQDRQFILSSKKLLLSDSGFYLCAWRATGVGGYTFGSGTRLTVV.

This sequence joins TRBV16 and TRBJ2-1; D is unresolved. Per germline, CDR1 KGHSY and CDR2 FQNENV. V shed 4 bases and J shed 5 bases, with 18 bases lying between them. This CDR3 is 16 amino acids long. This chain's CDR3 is CASSPLAHGSDNEQFF. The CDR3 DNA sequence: TGTGCCAGCAGCCCCCTGGCTCACGGTTCGGACAATGAGCAGTTCTTC. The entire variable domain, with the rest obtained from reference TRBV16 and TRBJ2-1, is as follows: GEEVAQTPKHLVRGEGQKAKLYCAPIKGHSYVFWYQQVLKNEFKFLISFQNENVFDETGMPKERFSAKCLPNSPCSLEIQATKLEDSAVYFCASSPLAHGSDNEQFFGPGTRLTVL.

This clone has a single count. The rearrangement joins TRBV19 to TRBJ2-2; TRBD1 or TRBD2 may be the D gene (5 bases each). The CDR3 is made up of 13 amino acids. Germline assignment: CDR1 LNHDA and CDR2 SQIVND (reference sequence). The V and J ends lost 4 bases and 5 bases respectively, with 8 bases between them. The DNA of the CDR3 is TGTGCCAGTAGTAAGGGGAGAACCGGGGAGCTGTTTTTT. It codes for CASSKGRTGELFF.

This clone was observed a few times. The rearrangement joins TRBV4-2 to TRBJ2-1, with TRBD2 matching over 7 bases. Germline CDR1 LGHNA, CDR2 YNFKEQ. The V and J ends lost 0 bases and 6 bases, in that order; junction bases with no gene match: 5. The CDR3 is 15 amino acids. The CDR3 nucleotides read TGTGCCAGCAGCCAAGATCTAGCGGAGGTCAATGAGCAGTTCTTC. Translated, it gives CASSQDLAEVNEQFF.

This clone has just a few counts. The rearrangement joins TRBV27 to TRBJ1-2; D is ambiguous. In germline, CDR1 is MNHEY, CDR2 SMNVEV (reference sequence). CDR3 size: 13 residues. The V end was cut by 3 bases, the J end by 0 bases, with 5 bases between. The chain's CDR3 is CASSLTSNYGYTF. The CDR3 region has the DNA TGTGCCAGCAGTTTGACATCTAACTATGGCTACACCTTC.

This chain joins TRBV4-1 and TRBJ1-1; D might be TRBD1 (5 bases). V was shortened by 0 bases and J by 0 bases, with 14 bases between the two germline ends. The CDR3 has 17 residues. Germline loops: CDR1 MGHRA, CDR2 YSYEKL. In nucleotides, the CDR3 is TGCGCCAGCAGCCAAGACAAGGACGACAGTCTGAACACTGAAGCTTTCTTT. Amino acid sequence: CASSQDKDDSLNTEAFF.

CDR3 coding DNA: TGTGCCAGCAGCTTACCCGGGACAGAGGGGGGCGAGCAGTTCTTC. It specifies CASSLPGTEGGEQFF. The chain links TRBV7-6 to TRBJ2-1; a weak D match, TRBD1 (7 bases). V lost 2 bases, J lost 10 bases, and 18 bases lay in between. This CDR3 has 15 amino acids. Germline values: CDR1 SGHVS, CDR2 FNYEAQ.

The CDR3 DNA follows: TGTGCCAGCAGCCGGTGGGGTTACGAGCAGTACTTC. Protein: CASSRWGYEQYF. This rearrangement joins TRBV11-2 to TRBJ2-7; D is unclear. Germline V gene data show CDR1 as SGHAT and CDR2 as FQNNGV. Trimming cost V 5 bases and J 4 bases, with 9 bases left between them. The CDR3 extends over 12 amino acids.

As DNA, the CDR3 is TGTGCCAGCAGTTTCGAGGACACCTCTAGGGACGAGCAGTACTTC. Amino acid sequence: CASSFEDTSRDEQYF. J is TRBJ2-7 and V is TRBV28; D is possibly TRBD1 (5 bases). This CDR3 is built from 15 residues. Trimming shortened V by 3 bases and J by 5 bases, and 17 bases separated the two germline ends. Germline V CDR1 and CDR2: MDHEN, SYDVKM.

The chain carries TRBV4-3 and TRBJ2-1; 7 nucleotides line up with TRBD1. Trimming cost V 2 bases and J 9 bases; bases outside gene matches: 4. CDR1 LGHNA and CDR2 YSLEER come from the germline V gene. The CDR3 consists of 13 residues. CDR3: CASSQLRGSEQFF. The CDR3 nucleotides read TGCGCCAGCAGCCAACTCAGGGGGAGTGAGCAGTTCTTC.

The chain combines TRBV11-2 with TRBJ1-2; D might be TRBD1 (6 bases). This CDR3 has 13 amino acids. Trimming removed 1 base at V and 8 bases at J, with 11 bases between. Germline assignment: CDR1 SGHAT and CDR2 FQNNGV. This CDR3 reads CASSLGAGGGYTF. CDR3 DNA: TGTGCCAGCAGCTTAGGGGCGGGGGGCGGCTACACCTTC.

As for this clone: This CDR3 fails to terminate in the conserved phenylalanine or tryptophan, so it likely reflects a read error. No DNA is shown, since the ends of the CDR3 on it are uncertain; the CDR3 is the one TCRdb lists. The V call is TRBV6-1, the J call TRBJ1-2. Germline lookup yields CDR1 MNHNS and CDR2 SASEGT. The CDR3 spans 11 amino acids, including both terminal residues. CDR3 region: CASGFFGLEIN.

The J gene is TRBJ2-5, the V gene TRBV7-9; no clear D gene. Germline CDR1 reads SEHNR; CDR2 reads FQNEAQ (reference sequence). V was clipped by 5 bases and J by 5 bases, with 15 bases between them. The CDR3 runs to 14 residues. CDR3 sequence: CASSPPGQRETQYF. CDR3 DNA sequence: TGTGCCAGCAGCCCCCCGGGTCAGAGGGAGACCCAGTACTTC.

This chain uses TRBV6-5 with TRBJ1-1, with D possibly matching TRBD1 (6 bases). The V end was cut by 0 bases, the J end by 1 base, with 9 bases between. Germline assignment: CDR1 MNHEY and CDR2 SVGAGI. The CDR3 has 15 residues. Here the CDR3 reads CASSYSVGQNTEAFF. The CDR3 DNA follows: TGTGCCAGCAGTTACTCTGTGGGACAGAACACTGAAGCTTTCTTT.

The CDR3 region is CASSPSRRDRSSYNEQFF. In DNA, the CDR3 is TGTGCCAGCTCACCATCCAGAAGAGACCGGAGCTCCTACAATGAGCAGTTCTTC. The V gene is TRBV18, the J gene TRBJ2-1; no firm D call. The CDR3 has 18 amino acids. The germline V gene has CDR1 KGHSH and CDR2 LQKENI. The ends were cut back, 2 bases at V and 0 bases at J, with 17 bases in the middle. Variable domain in full (rest from reference TRBV18 and TRBJ2-1): NAGVMQNPRHLVRRRGQEARLRCSPMKGHSHVYWYRQLPEEGLKFMVYLQKENIIDESGMPKERFSAEFPKEGPSILRIQQVVRGDSAAYFCASSPSRRDRSSYNEQFFGPGTRLTVL.

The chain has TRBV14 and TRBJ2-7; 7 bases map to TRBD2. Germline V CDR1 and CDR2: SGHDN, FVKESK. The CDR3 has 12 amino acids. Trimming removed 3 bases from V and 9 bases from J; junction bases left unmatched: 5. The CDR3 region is CASSQGGEGQYF. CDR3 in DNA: TGTGCCAGCAGCCAGGGCGGGGAGGGGCAGTACTTC.

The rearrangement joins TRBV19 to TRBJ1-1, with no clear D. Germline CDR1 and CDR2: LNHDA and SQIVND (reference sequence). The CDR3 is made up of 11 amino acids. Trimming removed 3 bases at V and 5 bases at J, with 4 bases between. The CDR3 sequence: CASSIWTEAFF. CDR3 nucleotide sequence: TGTGCCAGTAGTATCTGGACTGAAGCTTTCTTT. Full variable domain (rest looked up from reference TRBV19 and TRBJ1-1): DGGITQSPKYLFRKEGQNVTLSCEQNLNHDAMYWYRQDPGQGLRLIYYSQIVNDFQKGDIAEGYSVSREKKESFPLTVTSAQKNPTAFYLCASSIWTEAFFGQGTRLTVV.

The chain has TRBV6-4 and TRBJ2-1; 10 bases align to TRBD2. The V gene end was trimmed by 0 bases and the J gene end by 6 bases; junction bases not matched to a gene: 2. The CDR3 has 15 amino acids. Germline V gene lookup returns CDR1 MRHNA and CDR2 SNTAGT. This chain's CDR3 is CASSDSAGGPNEQFF. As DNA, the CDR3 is TGTGCCAGCAGTGACTCAGCGGGGGGGCCCAATGAGCAGTTCTTC.